This T cell receptor beta chain was observed in a study of identical twins. TCRdb redid the calling of the 5' RACE reads with MiXCR, one entry per CDR3 protein. The data show about 500,000 distinct CDR3 sequences, 13% to 15% seen once. In this sample, this clonotype turned up a few times. This CDR3 has 15 residues. Germline V gene sequence: CDR1 ENHRY, CDR2 SYGVKD. J gave up 4 bases and V 5 bases, and 8 bases lay outside the gene matches. This sample was shared with a second study, whose subject was yellow fever vaccine responses in identical twins.

Input material: CD4+ T cells sorted from blood. The TCR sequence derives from a woman aged 18 to 35 in good health. The chain joins TRBV10-3 to TRBJ2-3; TRBD2 matches 8 bases. The CDR3 protein is CAISKRETLPDTQYF. The CDR3 DNA is TGTGCCATCAGTAAGCGGGAGACCCTGCCAGATACGCAGTATTTT.